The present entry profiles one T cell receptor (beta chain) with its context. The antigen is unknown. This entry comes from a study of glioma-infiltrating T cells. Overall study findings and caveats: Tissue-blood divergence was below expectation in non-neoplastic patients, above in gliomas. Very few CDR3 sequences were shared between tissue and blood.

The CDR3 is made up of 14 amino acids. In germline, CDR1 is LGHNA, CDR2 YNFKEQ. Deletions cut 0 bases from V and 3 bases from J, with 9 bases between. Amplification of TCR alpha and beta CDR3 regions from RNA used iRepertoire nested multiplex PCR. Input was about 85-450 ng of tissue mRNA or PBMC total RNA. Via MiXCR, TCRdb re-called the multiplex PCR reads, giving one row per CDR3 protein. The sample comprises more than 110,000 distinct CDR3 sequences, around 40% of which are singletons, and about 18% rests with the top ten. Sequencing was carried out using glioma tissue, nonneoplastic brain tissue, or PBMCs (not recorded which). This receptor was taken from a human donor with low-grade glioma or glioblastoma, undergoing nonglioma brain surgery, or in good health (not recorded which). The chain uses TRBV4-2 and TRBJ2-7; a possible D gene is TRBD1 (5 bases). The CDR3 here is CASSQELRDYEQYF. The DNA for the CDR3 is TGTGCCAGCAGCCAAGAGCTCAGGGACTACGAGCAGTACTTC.